This TCR beta chain is drawn from a study of CD8+ T cells in alopecia areata. The treatment is: oral pan-JAK inhibitor, 5-10 mg twice daily. Overall study results and limits: In patients, TCRs were shared less clearly than in mice, and HLA may possibly be involved.

CDR1 is SNHLY and CDR2 is FYNNEI in the germline V gene. CDR3 length: 11 amino acids. V was pared by 6 bases and J by 8 bases, with 10 bases between. A remark on this clone: What it binds is not known.

Isolated RNA was reverse transcribed into cDNA used as the sequencing template. Measured with immunoSEQ multiplex PCR; TCRdb has only the in-frame clones, and not every one. The sample gives around 200,000 clones, roughly 64% of which show up once; around 13% is in the top ten. This clonotype was sampled from a human donor with alopecia areata. The sequencing here drew on CD8+ T cells sorted from blood, taken at week 24, from a patient treated with tofacitinib. The rearrangement uses TRBV2 and TRBJ1-1; a possible D gene is TRBD1 (5 bases). CDR3 sequence: CASRGREEAFF. The DNA for the CDR3 is TGTGCCAGCAGGGGGCGCGAGGAAGCTTTCTTT.